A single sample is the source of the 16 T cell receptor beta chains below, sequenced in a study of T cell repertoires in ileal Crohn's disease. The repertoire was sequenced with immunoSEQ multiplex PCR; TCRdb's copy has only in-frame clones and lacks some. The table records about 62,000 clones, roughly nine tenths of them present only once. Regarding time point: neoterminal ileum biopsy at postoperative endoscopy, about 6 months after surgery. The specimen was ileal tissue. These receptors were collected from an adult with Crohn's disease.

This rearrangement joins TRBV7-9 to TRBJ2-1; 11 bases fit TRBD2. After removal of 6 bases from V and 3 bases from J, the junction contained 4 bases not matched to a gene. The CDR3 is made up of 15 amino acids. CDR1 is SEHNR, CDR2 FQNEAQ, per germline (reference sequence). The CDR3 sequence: CASSRLAGIYNEQFF. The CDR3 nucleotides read TGTGCCAGCAGTCGACTAGCGGGGATCTACAATGAGCAGTTCTTC. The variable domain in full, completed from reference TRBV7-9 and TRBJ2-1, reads DTGVSQNPRHKITKRGQNVTFRCDPISEHNRLYWYRQTLGQGPEFLTYFQNEAQLEKSRLLSDRFSAERPKGSFSTLEIQRTEQGDSAMYLCASSRLAGIYNEQFFGPGTRLTVL.

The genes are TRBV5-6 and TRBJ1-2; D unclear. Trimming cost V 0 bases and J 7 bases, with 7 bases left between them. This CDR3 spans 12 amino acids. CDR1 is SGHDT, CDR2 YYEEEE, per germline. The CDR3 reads CASSLASGGYTF. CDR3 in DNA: TGTGCCAGCAGCTTGGCCAGCGGTGGCTACACCTTC.

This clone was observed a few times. The CDR3: CASSWHRSNTEAFF. CDR3 DNA sequence: TGTGCCAGCAGTTGGCACCGTTCGAACACTGAAGCTTTCTTT. The chain has TRBV2 and TRBJ1-1; no reliable D call. CDR1 and CDR2 (germline): SNHLY, FYNNEI. Trimming stripped 5 bases from V and 1 base from J, with 11 bases between. The CDR3 covers 14 residues.

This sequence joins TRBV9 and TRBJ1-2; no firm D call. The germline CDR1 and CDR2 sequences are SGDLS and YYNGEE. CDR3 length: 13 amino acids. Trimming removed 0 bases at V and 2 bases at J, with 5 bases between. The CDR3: CASSVGQNYGYTF. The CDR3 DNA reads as TGTGCCAGCAGCGTAGGCCAGAACTATGGCTACACCTTC. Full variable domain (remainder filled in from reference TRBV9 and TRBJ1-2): DSGVTQTPKHLITATGQRVTLRCSPRSGDLSVYWYQQSLDQGLQFLIQYYNGEERAKGNILERFSAQQFPDLHSELNLSSLELGDSALYFCASSVGQNYGYTFGSGTRLTVV.

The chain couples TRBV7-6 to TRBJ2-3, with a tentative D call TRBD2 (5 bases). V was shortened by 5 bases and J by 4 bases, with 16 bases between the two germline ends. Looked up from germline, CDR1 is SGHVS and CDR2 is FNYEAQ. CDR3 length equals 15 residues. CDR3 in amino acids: CASSPQASPADTQYF. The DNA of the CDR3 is TGTGCCAGCAGCCCGCAGGCTAGCCCGGCAGATACGCAGTATTTT.

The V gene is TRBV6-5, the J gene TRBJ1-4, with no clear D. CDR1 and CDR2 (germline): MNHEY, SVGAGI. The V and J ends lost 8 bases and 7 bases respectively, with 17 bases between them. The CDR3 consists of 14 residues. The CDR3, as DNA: TGTGCCAGCGCCCACCGGTCGGGAGGTGAAAAACTGTTTTTT. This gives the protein CASAHRSGGEKLFF.

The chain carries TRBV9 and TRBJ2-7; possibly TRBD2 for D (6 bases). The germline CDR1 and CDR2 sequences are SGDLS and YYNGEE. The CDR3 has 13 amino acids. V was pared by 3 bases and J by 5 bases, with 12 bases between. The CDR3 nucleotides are TGTGCCAGCAGCGCGGGACTGGTTGACGAGCAGTACGTC. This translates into CASSAGLVDEQYV.

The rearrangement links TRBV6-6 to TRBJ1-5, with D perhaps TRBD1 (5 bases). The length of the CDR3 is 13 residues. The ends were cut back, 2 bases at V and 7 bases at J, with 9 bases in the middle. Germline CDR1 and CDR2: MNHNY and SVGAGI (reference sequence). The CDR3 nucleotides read TGTGCCAGCAGTTACGGGGGGGGACAGCCCCAGCATTTT. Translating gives CASSYGGGQPQHF.

CDR3 nucleotide sequence: TGTGCCAGCAGCTCCCCGGGACTAGGCGAGACCCAGTACTTC. It yields the protein CASSSPGLGETQYF. The chain employs TRBV5-4 and TRBJ2-5; 8 bases align to TRBD2. The germline gives CDR1 SGHNT, CDR2 YYREEE (reference sequence). CDR3 length: 14 amino acids. Losses at the gene ends were 3 bases for V and 5 bases for J; bases not matched to a gene: 6.

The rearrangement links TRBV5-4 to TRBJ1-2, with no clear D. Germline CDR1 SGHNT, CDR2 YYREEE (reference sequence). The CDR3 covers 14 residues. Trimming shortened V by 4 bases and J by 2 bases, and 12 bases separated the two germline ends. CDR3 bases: TGTGCCAGCAGCCAGAGGGCCACGAACTATGGCTACACCTTC. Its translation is CASSQRATNYGYTF.

This CDR3 reads CASSLVGGRAGRSTDTQYF. CDR3 nucleotide sequence: TGCGCCAGCAGCTTGGTAGGCGGGAGGGCCGGACGGAGCACAGATACGCAGTATTTT. V and J are TRBV5-1 and TRBJ2-3; 9 nucleotides match TRBD2. Trimming cost V 0 bases and J 0 bases; bases outside gene matches: 11. Germline V gene lookup returns CDR1 SGHRS and CDR2 YFSETQ. The CDR3 covers 19 residues. Full variable domain (missing parts from reference TRBV5-1 and TRBJ2-3): KAGVTQTPRYLIKTRGQQVTLSCSPISGHRSVSWYQQTPGQGLQFLFEYFSETQRNKGNFPGRFSGRQFSNSRSEMNVSTLELGDSALYLCASSLVGGRAGRSTDTQYFGPGTRLTVL.

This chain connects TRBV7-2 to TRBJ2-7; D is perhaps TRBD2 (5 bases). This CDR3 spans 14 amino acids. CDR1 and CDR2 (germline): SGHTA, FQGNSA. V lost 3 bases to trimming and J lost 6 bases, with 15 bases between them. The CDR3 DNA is TGTGCCAGCAGCTTTATAGCGCAGGAAGGCGAGCAGTACTTC. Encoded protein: CASSFIAQEGEQYF. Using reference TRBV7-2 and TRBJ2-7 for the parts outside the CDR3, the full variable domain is GAGVSQSPSNKVTEKGKDVELRCDPISGHTALYWYRQSLGQGLEFLIYFQGNSAPDKSGLPSDRFSAERTGGSVSTLTIQRTQQEDSAVYLCASSFIAQEGEQYFGPGTRLTVT.

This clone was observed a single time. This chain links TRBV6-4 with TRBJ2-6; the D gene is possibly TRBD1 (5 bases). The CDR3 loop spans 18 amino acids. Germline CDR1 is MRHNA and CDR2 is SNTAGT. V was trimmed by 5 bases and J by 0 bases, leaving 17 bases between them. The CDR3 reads CASSLKGELSSGANVLTF. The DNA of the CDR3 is TGTGCCAGCAGTTTAAAAGGGGAACTGAGCTCTGGGGCCAACGTCCTGACTTTC.

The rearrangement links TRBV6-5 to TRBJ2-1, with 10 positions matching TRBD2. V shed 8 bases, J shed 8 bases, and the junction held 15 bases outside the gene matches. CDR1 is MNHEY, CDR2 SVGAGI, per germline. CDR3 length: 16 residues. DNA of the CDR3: TGTGCCAGCGGTTCTACTAGCGGGAAATCTGGGGATGAGCAGTTCTTC. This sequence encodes CASGSTSGKSGDEQFF.

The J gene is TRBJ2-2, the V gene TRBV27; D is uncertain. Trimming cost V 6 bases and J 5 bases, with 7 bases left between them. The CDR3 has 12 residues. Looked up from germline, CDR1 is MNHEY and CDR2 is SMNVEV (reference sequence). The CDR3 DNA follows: TGTGCCAGCAGCTATCTGACCGGGGAGCTGTTTTTT. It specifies CASSYLTGELFF.

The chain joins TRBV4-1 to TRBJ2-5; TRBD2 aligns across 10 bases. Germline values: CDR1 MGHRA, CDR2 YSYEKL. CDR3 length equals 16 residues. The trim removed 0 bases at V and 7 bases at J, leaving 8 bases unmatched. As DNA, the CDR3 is TGCGCCAGCAGCCAAGATCGGAGCGGGGGGGCGTTGACCCAGTACTTC. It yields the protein CASSQDRSGGALTQYF.